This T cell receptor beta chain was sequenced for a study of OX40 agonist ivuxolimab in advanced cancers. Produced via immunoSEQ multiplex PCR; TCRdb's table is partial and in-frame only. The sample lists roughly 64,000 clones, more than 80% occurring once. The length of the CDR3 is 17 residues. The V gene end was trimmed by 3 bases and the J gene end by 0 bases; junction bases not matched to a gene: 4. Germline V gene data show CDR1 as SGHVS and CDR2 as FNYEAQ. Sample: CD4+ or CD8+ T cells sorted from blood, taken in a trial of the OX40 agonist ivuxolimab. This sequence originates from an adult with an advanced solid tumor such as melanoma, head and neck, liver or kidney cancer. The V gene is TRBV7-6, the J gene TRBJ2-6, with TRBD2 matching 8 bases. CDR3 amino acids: CASSFSGTASGANVLTF. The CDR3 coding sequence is TGTGCCAGCAGCTTTAGCGGGACGGCCTCTGGGGCCAACGTCCTGACTTTC.